Each of the 4 T cell receptor beta chains below was sequenced from the same sample in a study of T cells in Graves' hyperthyroidism and ophthalmopathy. The CDR3 regions of TCR beta were amplified from RNA transcripts. The HTBI set primed first-round TCR CDR3 RT-PCR. TCRdb reanalysed the multiplex PCR reads using MiXCR and keeps one entry per CDR3 protein. Found here are more than 300,000 distinct CDR3 sequences, approximately 15% of them singletons; the top ten hold around a fifth. Sequences were obtained from blood. These receptors were collected from a woman aged 30 to 39 with Graves' ophthalmopathy.

This clonotype appeared a few times. V gene TRBV19 combines with J gene TRBJ1-4; possible D gene TRBD1, 5 bases. Germline V lookup: CDR1 LNHDA, CDR2 SQIVND (reference sequence). Between the trimmed V and J ends, which lost 11 bases and 5 bases, there was a span of 18 bases. CDR3 length: 14 amino acids. CDR3 sequence (DNA): TGTGCCTCACACGGCGCAGGGCGCAATGAAAAACTGTTTTTT. Translation gives CASHGAGRNEKLFF.

This clonotype was seen many times. This rearrangement joins TRBV7-2 to TRBJ2-3; D call uncertain. This CDR3 has 12 amino acids. Germline V CDR1 and CDR2: SGHTA, FQGNSA. Trimming took off 1 base at V and 5 bases at J, with 4 bases between the two ends. The CDR3 region has the DNA TGTGCCAGCAGCTTAGAGATAGATACGCAGTATTTT. Protein product: CASSLEIDTQYF.

This clonotype was recorded many times. This chain joins TRBV30 and TRBJ2-3; no clear D gene. Trimming took off 5 bases at V and 1 base at J, with 13 bases between the two ends. CDR3 length equals 14 residues. CDR1 is GTSNPN, CDR2 SVGIG, per germline (reference sequence). CDR3 nucleotides: TGTGCCTGGGGGCGACGGGCTCGCACAGATACGCAGTATTTT. This codes for CAWGRRARTDTQYF. The full variable domain, with the rest looked up from reference TRBV30 and TRBJ2-3, is SQTIHQWPATLVQPVGSPLSLECTVEGTSNPNLYWYRQAAGRGLQLLFYSVGIGQISSEVPQNLSASRPQDRQFILSSKKLLLSDSGFYLCAWGRRARTDTQYFGPGTRLTVL.

This clonotype was detected many times. This chain uses TRBV7-9 with TRBJ2-7, with D possibly being TRBD1 (6 bases). Germline CDR1 SEHNR, CDR2 FQNEAQ (reference sequence). V lost 5 bases and J 2 bases, leaving 10 bases between the germline ends. The CDR3 length is 13 residues. CDR3 in DNA: TGTGCCAGCAGCCGGGACAAAACCTACGAGCAGTACTTC. This sequence encodes CASSRDKTYEQYF.